These 6 T cell receptor beta chains were all obtained from the same sample, sequenced in a study of blood T cell repertoires in COVID-19. The data were produced by immunoSEQ multiplex PCR, yet TCRdb's version contains in-frame clones alone and is incomplete. This sample has 65,000 to 85,000 clones; approximately 92% occur once, and the top ten carry 6.9%. Sequencing was performed on peripheral blood. The origin of the receptors is a human donor in a cohort sampled during active COVID-19.

The V gene is TRBV7-9, the J gene TRBJ1-4; D gene uncertain. Germline assignment: CDR1 SEHNR and CDR2 FQNEAQ (reference sequence). V was shortened by 6 bases and J by 8 bases, with 10 bases between the two germline ends. This CDR3 contains 12 residues. Here the CDR3 DNA reads TGTGCCAGCAGTCGTCCCAGGGAAAAACTGTTTTTT. This translates into CASSRPREKLFF.

The V call is TRBV29-1, the J call TRBJ2-7, with a weak D call TRBD2 (5 bases). The V end lost 4 bases, the J end lost 0 bases, and 13 bases lay between the germline ends. The CDR3 length is 14 residues. Germline CDR1 reads SQVTM; CDR2 reads ANQGSEA. For the CDR3, the DNA is TGCAGCGTTGGTAGGACTGGGAGCTCCTACGAGCAGTACTTC. This codes for CSVGRTGSSYEQYF.

This clone came up many times. The chain combines TRBV25-1 with TRBJ1-2; D is uncertain. V was cut by 2 bases and J by 4 bases, with 17 bases left in between. CDR1 is MGHDK and CDR2 is SYGVNS in the germline V gene. There are 16 residues in the CDR3. The CDR3 here is CASSEREGRRGYGYTF. In nucleotides, the CDR3 is TGTGCCAGCAGTGAAAGGGAGGGCAGGCGGGGCTATGGCTACACCTTC.

The table lists this clone with a few counts. This chain links TRBV28 with TRBJ1-5; 10 bases are a match to TRBD1. V shed 5 bases, J shed 7 bases, and the junction held 11 bases outside the gene matches. The CDR3 has 16 amino acids. Per germline, CDR1 MDHEN and CDR2 SYDVKM. For the CDR3, the DNA is TGTGCCAGCAGTCCCTTGTCGACAGGGGGCCGACAGCCCCAGCATTTT. Translation gives CASSPLSTGGRQPQHF.

The sample holds one count of this clone. The CDR3 is CASSRDRGSGNTIYF. For the CDR3, the DNA is TGTGCCAGCAGCAGAGACAGGGGGTCTGGAAACACCATATATTTT. The chain combines TRBV7-2 with TRBJ1-3; 9 bases align to TRBD1. CDR3 size: 15 residues. J gave up 1 base and V 5 bases, and 3 bases lay outside the gene matches. Germline CDR1 and CDR2: SGHTA and FQGNSA.

V is TRBV28 and J is TRBJ2-3; 11 bases map to TRBD2. The V gene end was trimmed by 8 bases and the J gene end by 2 bases; junction bases not matched to a gene: 15. Germline V lookup: CDR1 MDHEN, CDR2 SYDVKM. CDR3 length: 18 amino acids. CDR3 in DNA: TGTGCCAGCTCGACGCCCTACTCACTAGCGGGGGTCACAGATACGCAGTATTTT. Its translation: CASSTPYSLAGVTDTQYF.